This T cell receptor (beta chain) appears in the sequencing data of a study of blood T cell repertoires in COVID-19. Background on the study: T cells, B-cell-depleted T cells, or PBMCs provided the cDNA or gDNA that served as material.

Sequencing was performed with immunoSEQ multiplex PCR; in TCRdb, only in-frame clones are kept and a portion is missing. The sample lists about 240,000 clones; 75% to 90% were seen once. Enrolled through a virtual design, the participants were between roughly 18 and 90 years of age and came from fewer than 30 US areas. Cohort allocation depended upon clinical history that participants reported. Each recovered donor of Cohort 3 presented with two negative PCRs, clearance, or symptom resolution. V lost 4 bases, J lost 5 bases, and 4 bases stayed unmatched. Looked up from germline, CDR1 is LGHNA and CDR2 is YNFKEQ. The CDR3 sequence is 16 residues long.

The sample was PBMCs or T cells enriched from blood (not recorded which). The chain employs TRBV4-2 and TRBJ2-1, with 14 bases matching TRBD2. The receptor was isolated from a woman aged 30 to 39 who had recovered from COVID-19. DNA for the CDR3: TGTGCCAGCAGCCTGATGACTAGCGGGGGGGACAATGAGCAGTTCTTC. It yields the protein CASSLMTSGGDNEQFF.